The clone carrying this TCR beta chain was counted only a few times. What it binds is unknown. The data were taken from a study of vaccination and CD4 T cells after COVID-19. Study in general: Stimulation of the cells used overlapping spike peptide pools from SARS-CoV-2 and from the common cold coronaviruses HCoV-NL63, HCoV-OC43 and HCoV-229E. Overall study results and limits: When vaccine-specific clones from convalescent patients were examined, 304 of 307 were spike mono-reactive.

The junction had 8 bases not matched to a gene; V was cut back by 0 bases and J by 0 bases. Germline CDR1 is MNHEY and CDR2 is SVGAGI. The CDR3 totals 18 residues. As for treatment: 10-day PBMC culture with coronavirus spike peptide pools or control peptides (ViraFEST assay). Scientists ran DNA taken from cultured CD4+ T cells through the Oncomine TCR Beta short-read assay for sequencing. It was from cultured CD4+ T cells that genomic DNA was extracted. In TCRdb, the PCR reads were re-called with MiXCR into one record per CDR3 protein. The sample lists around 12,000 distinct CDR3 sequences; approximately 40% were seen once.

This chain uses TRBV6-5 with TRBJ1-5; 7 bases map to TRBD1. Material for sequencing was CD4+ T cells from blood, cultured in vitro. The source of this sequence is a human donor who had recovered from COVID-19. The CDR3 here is CASSYSFRDRYSNQPQHF. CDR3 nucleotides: TGTGCCAGCAGTTACTCGTTTCGGGACAGATATAGCAATCAGCCCCAGCATTTT.